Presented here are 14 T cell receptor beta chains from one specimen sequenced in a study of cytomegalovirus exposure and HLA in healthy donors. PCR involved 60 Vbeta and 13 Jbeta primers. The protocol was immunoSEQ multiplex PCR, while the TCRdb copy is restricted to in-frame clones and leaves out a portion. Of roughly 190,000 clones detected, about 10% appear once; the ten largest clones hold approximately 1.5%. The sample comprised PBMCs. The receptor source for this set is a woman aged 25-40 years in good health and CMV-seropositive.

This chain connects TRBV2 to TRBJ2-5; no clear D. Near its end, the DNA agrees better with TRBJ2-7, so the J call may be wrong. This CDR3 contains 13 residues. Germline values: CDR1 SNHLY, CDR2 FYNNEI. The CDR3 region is CASSDEANYEQYF. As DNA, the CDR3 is TGTGCCAGCAGTGACGAGGCAAACTACGAGCAGTACTTC.

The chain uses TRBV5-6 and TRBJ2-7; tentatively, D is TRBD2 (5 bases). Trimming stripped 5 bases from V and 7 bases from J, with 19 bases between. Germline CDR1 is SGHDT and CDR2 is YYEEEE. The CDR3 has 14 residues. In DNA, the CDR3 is TGTGCCAGCAGACGAGCGGACCAGAGAGGGGAGCAGTACTTC. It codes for CASRRADQRGEQYF.

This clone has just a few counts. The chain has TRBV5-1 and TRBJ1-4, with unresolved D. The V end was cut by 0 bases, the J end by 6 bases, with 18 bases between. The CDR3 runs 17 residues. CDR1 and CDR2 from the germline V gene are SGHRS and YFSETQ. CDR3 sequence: CASSLALFPDRDEKLFF. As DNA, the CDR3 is TGCGCCAGCAGCTTGGCCCTGTTCCCGGATCGGGATGAAAAACTGTTTTTT. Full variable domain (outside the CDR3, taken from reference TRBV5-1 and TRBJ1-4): KAGVTQTPRYLIKTRGQQVTLSCSPISGHRSVSWYQQTPGQGLQFLFEYFSETQRNKGNFPGRFSGRQFSNSRSEMNVSTLELGDSALYLCASSLALFPDRDEKLFFGSGTQLSVL.

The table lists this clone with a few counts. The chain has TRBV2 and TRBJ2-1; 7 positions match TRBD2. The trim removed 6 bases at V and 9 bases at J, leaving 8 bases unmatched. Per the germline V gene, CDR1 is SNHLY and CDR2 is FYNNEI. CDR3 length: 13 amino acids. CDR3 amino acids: CASSDTSAGEQFF. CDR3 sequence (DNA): TGTGCCAGCAGCGACACTAGCGCCGGTGAGCAGTTCTTC.

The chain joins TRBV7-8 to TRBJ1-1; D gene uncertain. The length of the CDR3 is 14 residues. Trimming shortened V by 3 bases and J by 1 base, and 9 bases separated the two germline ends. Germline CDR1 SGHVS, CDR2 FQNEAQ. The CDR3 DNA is TGTGCCAGCAGCTTGGGCAGCCAGAACACTGAAGCTTTCTTT. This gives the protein CASSLGSQNTEAFF.

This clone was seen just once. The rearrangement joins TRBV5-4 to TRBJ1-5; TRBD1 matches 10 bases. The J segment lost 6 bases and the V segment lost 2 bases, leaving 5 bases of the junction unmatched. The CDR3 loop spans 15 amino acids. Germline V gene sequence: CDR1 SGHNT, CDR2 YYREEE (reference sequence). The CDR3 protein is CASSLDRGRGQPQHF. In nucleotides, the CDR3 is TGTGCCAGCAGCTTAGACAGGGGGCGCGGTCAGCCCCAGCATTTT.

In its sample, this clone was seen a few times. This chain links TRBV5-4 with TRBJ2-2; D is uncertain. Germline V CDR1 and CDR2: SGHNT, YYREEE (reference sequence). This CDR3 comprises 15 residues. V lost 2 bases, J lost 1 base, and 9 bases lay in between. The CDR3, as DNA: TGTGCCAGCAGCTTCTCAGCGCTGAACACCGGGGAGCTGTTTTTT. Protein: CASSFSALNTGELFF.

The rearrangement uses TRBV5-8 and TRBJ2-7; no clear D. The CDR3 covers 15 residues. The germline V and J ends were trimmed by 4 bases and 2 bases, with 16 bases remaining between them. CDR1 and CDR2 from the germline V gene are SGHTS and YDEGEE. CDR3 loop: CASSPWAGLAYEQYF. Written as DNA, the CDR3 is TGTGCCAGCAGCCCTTGGGCAGGTTTGGCCTACGAGCAGTACTTC. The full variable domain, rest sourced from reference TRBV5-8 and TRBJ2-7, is EAGVTQSPTHLIKTRGQQATLRCSPISGHTSVYWYQQALGLGLQFLLWYDEGEERNRGNFPPRFSGRQFPNYSSELNVNALELEDSALYLCASSPWAGLAYEQYFGPGTRLTVT.

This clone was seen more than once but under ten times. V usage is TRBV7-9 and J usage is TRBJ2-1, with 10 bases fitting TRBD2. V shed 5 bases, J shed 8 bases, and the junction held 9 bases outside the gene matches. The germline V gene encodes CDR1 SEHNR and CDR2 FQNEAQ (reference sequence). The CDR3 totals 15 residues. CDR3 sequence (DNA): TGTGCCAGCAGCGAGCCTAGCGGGAGTATTCATGAGCAGTTCTTC. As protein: CASSEPSGSIHEQFF.

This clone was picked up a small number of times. Written as DNA, the CDR3 is TGTGCCAGCACCATGACGAGGAGGAACTATGGCTACACCTTC. This codes for CASTMTRRNYGYTF. The rearrangement joins TRBV6-1 to TRBJ1-2; no clear D. The CDR3 spans 14 residues. Germline-derived CDR1 and CDR2 are MNHNS and SASEGT. Between the trimmed V and J ends, which lost 7 bases and 2 bases, there was a span of 14 bases.

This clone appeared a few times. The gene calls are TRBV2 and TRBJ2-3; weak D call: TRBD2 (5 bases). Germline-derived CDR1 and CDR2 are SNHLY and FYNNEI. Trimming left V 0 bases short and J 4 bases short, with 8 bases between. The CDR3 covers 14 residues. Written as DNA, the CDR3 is TGTGCCAGCAGTGAAGCGCTAGCAGCAGATACGCAGTATTTT. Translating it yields CASSEALAADTQYF.

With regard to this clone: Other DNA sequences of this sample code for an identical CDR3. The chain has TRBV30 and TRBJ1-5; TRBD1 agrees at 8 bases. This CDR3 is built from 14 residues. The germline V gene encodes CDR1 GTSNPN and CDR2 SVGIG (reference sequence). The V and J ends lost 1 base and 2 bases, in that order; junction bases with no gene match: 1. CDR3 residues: CAWSAGQGNQPQHF. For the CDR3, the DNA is TGTGCCTGGAGTGCGGGACAGGGCAATCAGCCCCAGCATTTT.

CDR3 amino acids: CASRRTTNQPQHF. CDR3 nucleotide sequence: TGTGCCAGCAGACGTACGACTAATCAGCCCCAGCATTTT. J is TRBJ1-5 and V is TRBV6-1; D remains unclear. V lost 6 bases and J 4 bases, leaving 10 bases between the germline ends. Germline CDR1 MNHNS, CDR2 SASEGT. The CDR3 has 13 residues.

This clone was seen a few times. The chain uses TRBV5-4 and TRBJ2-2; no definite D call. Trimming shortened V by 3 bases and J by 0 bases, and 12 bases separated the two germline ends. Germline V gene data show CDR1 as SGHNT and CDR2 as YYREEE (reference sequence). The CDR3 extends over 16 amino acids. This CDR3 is CASSSGGLSNTGELFF. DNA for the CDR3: TGTGCCAGCAGCTCCGGCGGTTTGTCGAACACCGGGGAGCTGTTTTTT.